The 25 T cell receptor beta chains given below trace back to one sample, sequenced in a study of beta chain features in type 1 diabetes (dated by TCRdb to between 2017 and 2018). Library creation used the immunoSEQ multiplex PCR assay. All of the isolated RNA was reverse transcribed with the High Capacity cDNA Reverse Transcription Kit, so expressed TCRB transcripts were sequenced. TCRdb retrieved this table from immuneACCESS and kept in-frame rearrangements only. Not all clones are present; in checked studies, unresolved V genes account for under half, and no reason is known for the remainder. The sample table shows nearly 250,000 clones, and 13% to 15% are seen once. The ten top clones hold about 0.027% of the sample. Sequencing was done on a sample of naive CD4+ T cells from blood. Explained via the paper, the cell subset or site label denotes: true naive CD4+ T cells. The receptors derive from a woman in her thirties or forties in good health.

This clone was detected only a few times. The CDR3 reads CASSRRIGRVETQYF. The CDR3 bases are TGTGCCAGCAGCCGGAGAATCGGCAGGGTTGAGACCCAGTACTTC. The chain links TRBV7-2 to TRBJ2-5; possibly TRBD1 for D (5 bases). The V and J ends lost 5 bases and 5 bases respectively, with 18 bases between them. Germline lookup yields CDR1 SGHTA and CDR2 FQGNSA. The CDR3 is 15 residues long.

Many counts were recorded for this clone. The rearrangement uses TRBV7-9 and TRBJ2-7; possible D gene TRBD1, 7 bases. This CDR3 spans 14 amino acids. CDR1 SEHNR and CDR2 FQNEAQ come from the germline V gene (reference sequence). Between the trimmed V and J ends, which lost 1 base and 2 bases, there was a span of 9 bases. This chain's CDR3 is CASSLGGTAYEQYF. The CDR3 bases are TGTGCCAGCAGCTTAGGCGGGACAGCCTACGAGCAGTACTTC.

This clone was found a few times. The chain recombines TRBV27 with TRBJ1-2, with 7 nucleotides matching TRBD1. J gave up 8 bases and V 5 bases, and 8 bases lay outside the gene matches. The CDR3 runs 13 residues. CDR1 MNHEY and CDR2 SMNVEV come from the germline V gene (reference sequence). CDR3 region: CASSITGQRGYTF. CDR3 nucleotide sequence: TGTGCCAGCAGTATCACGGGACAGCGGGGCTACACCTTC.

This clone was picked up a small number of times. The chain links TRBV4-3 to TRBJ1-2; 8 bases map to TRBD1. The CDR3 consists of 14 residues. J lost 7 bases, V lost 3 bases, and 7 bases had no gene match. Germline values: CDR1 LGHNA, CDR2 YSLEER. This CDR3 reads CASSHTSDRGGYTF. DNA of the CDR3: TGCGCCAGCAGCCATACATCCGACAGGGGTGGCTACACCTTC.

This clone was detected only a few times. The chain carries TRBV5-1 and TRBJ2-7; D is possibly TRBD2 (6 bases). Trimming cost V 0 bases and J 0 bases, with 7 bases left between them. The CDR3 runs 14 residues. Per germline, CDR1 SGHRS and CDR2 YFSETQ. The CDR3 sequence is CASSLAGDSYEQYF. As DNA, the CDR3 is TGCGCCAGCAGCTTGGCGGGGGACTCCTACGAGCAGTACTTC.

The genes are TRBV6-1 and TRBJ1-1; D is possibly TRBD1 (5 bases). Trimming took 6 bases from V and 0 from J, leaving 8 bases between them. The CDR3 runs to 13 residues. Germline V gives CDR1 MNHNS, CDR2 SASEGT. The CDR3 loop reads CASSRQLNTEAFF. The CDR3 DNA is TGTGCCAGCAGCCGACAGTTGAACACTGAAGCTTTCTTT.

V gene TRBV11-2 combines with J gene TRBJ2-5, with 9 bases matching TRBD2. The V gene's germline CDR1 is SGHAT and CDR2 FQNNGV. V lost 4 bases and J lost 5; bases outside the gene matches: 14. This CDR3 region has 17 residues. The CDR3, as DNA: TGTGCCAGCAGCTCCGTGTTAGCGGGGGCTGGGGGGGAGACCCAGTACTTC. Its protein is CASSSVLAGAGGETQYF.

This clone has more than one count but fewer than ten. CDR3: CASSFLAGGLGEQFF. The DNA for the CDR3 is TGTGCCAGCAGCTTCCTAGCGGGGGGGCTAGGGGAGCAGTTCTTC. V gene TRBV7-2 combines with J gene TRBJ2-1, with TRBD2 matching 12 bases. The germline V gene has CDR1 SGHTA and CDR2 FQGNSA. CDR3 length equals 15 residues. V gave up 3 bases and J gave up 10 bases; unmatched junction bases: 7.

The sample holds a few counts of this clone. The V gene is TRBV6-5, the J gene TRBJ1-6; no firm D call. CDR1 is MNHEY and CDR2 is SVGAGI in the germline V gene. This CDR3 is 13 amino acids long. Trimming removed 8 bases at V and 2 bases at J, with 7 bases between. The CDR3 here is CASARAYNSPLHF. For the CDR3, the DNA is TGTGCCAGCGCTCGCGCCTATAATTCACCCCTCCACTTT.

Here the CDR3 reads CASSLGPPGLAPFF. The CDR3 coding sequence is TGTGCCAGCAGCTTAGGTCCCCCGGGACTAGCGCCGTTCTTC. The rearrangement joins TRBV7-2 to TRBJ2-1, with 10 bases fitting TRBD2. V dropped 1 base and J dropped 15; count of bases not matched to a gene: 9. The CDR3 totals 14 residues. Germline CDR1 reads SGHTA; CDR2 reads FQGNSA. The whole variable domain, filled in from reference TRBV7-2 and TRBJ2-1, reads GAGVSQSPSNKVTEKGKDVELRCDPISGHTALYWYRQSLGQGLEFLIYFQGNSAPDKSGLPSDRFSAERTGGSVSTLTIQRTQQEDSAVYLCASSLGPPGLAPFFGPGTRLTVL.

The chain recombines TRBV11-2 with TRBJ2-4; weak D call: TRBD1 (5 bases). V was cut by 4 bases and J by 3 bases, with 16 bases left in between. CDR1 is SGHAT, CDR2 FQNNGV, per germline. This CDR3 has 16 amino acids. The CDR3 nucleotides are TGTGCCAGCAGCTCCCAACCGACACAGGTCAAAAACATTCAGTACTTC. Protein product: CASSSQPTQVKNIQYF.

In this sample, this clone turned up a few times. J is TRBJ2-7 and V is TRBV5-1, with TRBD1 identical over 10 bases. Germline V gene lookup returns CDR1 SGHRS and CDR2 YFSETQ. Trimming cost V 3 bases and J 6 bases; bases outside gene matches: 6. The CDR3 has 14 amino acids. CDR3 DNA sequence: TGCGCCAGCAGCTGGGCCGGGACAGGGGTCGAGCAGTACTTC. Translating gives CASSWAGTGVEQYF.

V is TRBV5-1 and J is TRBJ1-2; 9 bases align to TRBD1. In germline, CDR1 is SGHRS, CDR2 YFSETQ. Losses at the gene ends were 0 bases for V and 6 bases for J; bases not matched to a gene: 3. This CDR3 contains 14 residues. The CDR3, as DNA: TGCGCCAGCAGCTTGGGGACAGGGGTTGATGGCTACACCTTC. It encodes CASSLGTGVDGYTF.

V gene TRBV29-1 combines with J gene TRBJ2-7, with 8 bases fitting TRBD2. V gave up 6 bases and J gave up 6 bases; unmatched junction bases: 22. CDR1 is SQVTM and CDR2 is ANQGSEA in the germline V gene. The CDR3 has 17 amino acids. The CDR3 is CSVASGGLSRSSGEQYF. DNA of the CDR3: TGCAGCGTCGCCAGCGGGGGTTTAAGTCGGAGCTCGGGCGAGCAGTACTTC.

This clone turned up a few times. CDR3 residues: CASSSTGDGYTF. CDR3 DNA: TGTGCCAGCAGTTCGACAGGGGATGGCTACACCTTC. The chain couples TRBV6-6 to TRBJ1-2, with 8 bases identical to TRBD1. This CDR3 region has 12 residues. From germline, CDR1 is MNHNY and CDR2 SVGAGI (reference sequence). V trimming: 4 bases; J trimming: 6 bases; junction bases outside the gene matches: 1.

This clone was detected a few times. The V and J genes are TRBV18 and TRBJ2-4; TRBD1 agrees at 9 bases. V shed 2 bases and J 6 bases; nucleotides not matched to a gene: 8. From germline, CDR1 is KGHSH and CDR2 LQKENI. The CDR3 extends over 16 amino acids. The CDR3 loop reads CASSPSAGTGRNIQYF. In DNA form, the CDR3 reads TGTGCCAGCTCACCATCCGCCGGGACAGGGAGAAACATTCAGTACTTC.

This chain uses TRBV2 with TRBJ1-4; D might be TRBD1 (5 bases). Germline V gene sequence: CDR1 SNHLY, CDR2 FYNNEI. The CDR3 has 15 residues. Trimming pared 2 bases from V and 8 bases from J, leaving 15 bases between. The CDR3 sequence: CASSEQGEGGEKLFF. As DNA, the CDR3 is TGTGCCAGCAGTGAACAAGGGGAAGGCGGCGAAAAACTGTTTTTT.

This clone was found a few times. The rearrangement joins TRBV11-2 to TRBJ2-5, with 13 positions matching TRBD2. The assigned J gene may be wrong: the sequence end matches TRBJ2-7 better. The CDR3 loop spans 14 amino acids. Germline V gene lookup returns CDR1 SGHAT and CDR2 FQNNGV. The CDR3, as DNA: TGTGCCAGCAGGGGGACTAGCGGGGTCTACGAGCAGTACTTC. Protein: CASRGTSGVYEQYF.

This clone occurred a few times. The chain links TRBV10-3 to TRBJ1-1, with TRBD1 matching over 10 bases. With V trimmed by 10 bases and J by 11 bases, 13 bases remained unmatched. Per germline, CDR1 ENHRY and CDR2 SYGVKD. The CDR3 loop spans 13 amino acids. The CDR3 is CASSGTGESGAFF. For the CDR3, the DNA is TGTGCCAGCTCCGGGACAGGGGAATCGGGGGCTTTCTTT.

The V call is TRBV7-2, the J call TRBJ2-7; 8 nucleotides line up with TRBD1. Germline CDR1 and CDR2: SGHTA and FQGNSA. The V segment lost 7 bases and the J segment 4 bases; nucleotides outside the gene matches: 12. The CDR3 loop spans 15 amino acids. The CDR3 bases are TGTGCCAGCACCCTGGGGGCAGGGGGCCCATACGAGCAGTACTTC. Residues: CASTLGAGGPYEQYF.

The gene calls are TRBV4-1 and TRBJ2-5; 12 nucleotides align to TRBD1. The CDR3 consists of 18 residues. The germline V gene has CDR1 MGHRA and CDR2 YSYEKL. Trimming at V came to 2 bases and at J to 5 bases, leaving 12 bases not matched to a gene. The CDR3 spells CASSQPGQGAPRLETQYF. CDR3 coding DNA: TGCGCCAGCAGCCAACCGGGACAGGGGGCTCCCCGTCTGGAGACCCAGTACTTC.

This clone showed up just a few times. The genes are TRBV29-1 and TRBJ2-5; perhaps TRBD1 as D (5 bases). Trimming cost V 4 bases and J 3 bases, with 12 bases left between them. Germline CDR1 SQVTM, CDR2 ANQGSEA. The CDR3 runs to 13 residues. The CDR3 region has the DNA TGCAGCGTTGTAATGGGGCTGGAAGAGACCCAGTACTTC. Translated: CSVVMGLEETQYF.

This clone was counted a few times. This sequence joins TRBV5-6 and TRBJ1-1; maybe TRBD1 (5 bases). This CDR3 spans 13 amino acids. Trimming removed 4 bases at V and 8 bases at J, with 15 bases between. Looked up from germline, CDR1 is SGHDT and CDR2 is YYEEEE. In DNA form, the CDR3 reads TGTGCCAGCAGCCGAGGGAGGGGCGGGGAAGCTTTCTTT. Encoded protein: CASSRGRGGEAFF.

In this sample, this clone turned up a few times. This chain connects TRBV4-2 to TRBJ2-7; no clear D gene. CDR1 LGHNA and CDR2 YNFKEQ come from the germline V gene. Between the trimmed V and J ends, which lost 1 base and 0 bases, there was a span of 10 bases. CDR3 length: 15 residues. The CDR3 is CASSQGQAGSYEQYF. The CDR3 bases are TGTGCCAGCAGCCAAGGGCAGGCCGGCTCCTACGAGCAGTACTTC.

This clone was observed a handful of times. V is TRBV5-4 and J is TRBJ2-5; TRBD2 agrees at 11 bases. TRBJ2-7 explains the end of the DNA better; the J call may be wrong. The germline V gene encodes CDR1 SGHNT and CDR2 YYREEE (reference sequence). This CDR3 has 15 residues. The CDR3: CASSDAVAGGYEQYF. In nucleotides, the CDR3 is TGTGCCAGCAGCGACGCGGTAGCGGGGGGGTACGAGCAGTACTTC.